The clone carrying this TCR beta chain appeared many times. The antigen remains undetermined. Trimming cost V 3 bases and J 9 bases; bases outside gene matches: 6. The CDR3 consists of 13 residues. Germline lookup yields CDR1 GTSNPN and CDR2 SVGIG (reference sequence). TCRdb itself ran the 5' RACE reads through MiXCR, one entry per CDR3 protein. The data show roughly 450,000 distinct CDR3 sequences, around a sixth seen once. The data originate from a study of T-cell memory formation after mild COVID-19. The wider study: Across donors, TCR clusters were largely donor specific. Study-level points and caveats: Among CD4+ contracting clones, most were CM and EM, and CD8+ ones EMRA.

The chain recombines TRBV30 with TRBJ1-5, with 9 bases matching TRBD1. The sequenced sample consisted of PBMCs or a T cell subset sorted from them (not recorded which). The receptor's source is an adult woman who had mild COVID-19 (a few samples of this study predate the infection). Cell type and time point are not known. The CDR3 nucleotides read TGTGCCTGGAGCCTCGGGACAGGGAGGCCCCAGCATTTT. This translates into CAWSLGTGRPQHF.